The source of this T cell receptor (beta chain) is a study of T cell responses to AZD1222 COVID-19 vaccine. Study-level information: Second-dose timings of about 4 or about 12 weeks were pooled. Points from the study as a whole: Dominant at 160-218 and 743-854, vaccine-associated CD4 TCRs also spanned spike. Nearly half of spike-specific TCRs reportedly target unmutated variant regions. Spike-specific TCR breadth and depth rose after two AZD1222 doses.

Clones were sequenced by immunoSEQ multiplex PCR, and TCRdb holds only the in-frame ones, with some missing. The profile shows about 120,000 clones, less than 90% of them singletons. In regard to this clone: Its antigen is not identified.

This CDR3 has 15 residues. CDR1 is SGHTA, CDR2 FQGNSA, per germline. Trimming took 7 bases from V and 7 from J; bases not matched to a gene: 8. The chain employs TRBV7-2 and TRBJ1-6, with TRBD1 matching over 9 bases. The sequencing here drew on peripheral blood, taken on day 0 of AZD1222 vaccination. This TCR was sampled from an adult in good health. The CDR3 protein is CASTADGTGNSPLHF. In DNA form, the CDR3 reads TGTGCCAGCACCGCCGACGGGACAGGGAATTCACCCCTCCACTTT.